The 2 T cell receptor beta chains listed next were all sequenced from one sample in a study of cytomegalovirus exposure and HLA in healthy donors (dated by TCRdb to 2016 to 2017). Libraries were built with the immunoSEQ multiplex PCR assay. For the multiplex PCR, a mixture combining 60 forward primers for TCR Vbeta segments and 13 reverse primers for TCR Jbeta segments was used. The source is immuneACCESS, and TCRdb retained only in-frame sequences with V and J called. Part of the clones is not carried over; for the studies checked, unresolved V genes explain less than half of this, and the remainder is unexplained. Across this sample there are about 160,000 clones, with roughly four fifths seen only once. The ten biggest clones cover roughly 10% of the sample. Sequencing input: PBMCs. Receptor source: a man aged 50-60 years in good health and CMV-seropositive.

The gene calls are TRBV7-9 and TRBJ1-6; possibly TRBD1 for D (6 bases). The ends were cut back, 8 bases at V and 0 bases at J, with 23 bases in the middle. CDR1 and CDR2 (germline): SEHNR, FQNEAQ (reference sequence). CDR3 length: 19 residues. This CDR3 reads CASPWVDRRQSSYNSPLHF. The CDR3 DNA is TGTGCCAGCCCGTGGGTTGACAGGCGGCAGAGCTCCTATAATTCACCCCTCCACTTT.

CDR3 bases: TGTGCCAGCAGCTCAACAGGGGTTGTCTCCTACAATGAGCAGTTCTTC. Its translation: CASSSTGVVSYNEQFF. This chain links TRBV5-6 with TRBJ2-1; 7 bases are shared with TRBD1. This CDR3 comprises 16 residues. Germline CDR1 and CDR2: SGHDT and YYEEEE. V shed 3 bases and J 0 bases; nucleotides not matched to a gene: 6. Full variable domain (remainder filled in from reference TRBV5-6 and TRBJ2-1): DAGVTQSPTHLIKTRGQQVTLRCSPKSGHDTVSWYQQALGQGPQFIFQYYEEEERQRGNFPDRFSGHQFPNYSSELNVNALLLGDSALYLCASSSTGVVSYNEQFFGPGTRLTVL.